Listed below are T cell receptor beta chains from one sample, sequenced in a study of vaccination and CD4 T cells after COVID-19. These TCRs' antigens remain unknown. TCRdb passed the PCR reads through MiXCR, listing each CDR3 protein once. The data contain 10,000 to 15,000 distinct CDR3 sequences, around half of them seen just once; the ten biggest clones take up around 13%. The sequenced material came from CD4+ T cells from blood, cultured in vitro. These receptors came from a human donor who had recovered from COVID-19. Each CDR3 is given with its conserved first and last residue.

TRBV20-1	TRBJ1-5	CSALTGTESNQPQHF
TRBV2	TRBJ2-1	CASGLAGGPSNEQFF
TRBV23-1	TRBJ1-2	CASSQKRRGNYGYTF
TRBV30	TRBJ2-5	CAWSPTQETQYF
TRBV6-5	TRBJ1-1	CASSYRVWGADTEAFF
TRBV6-1	TRBJ1-5	CASSPRPTGDQPQHF
TRBV6-1	TRBJ1-1	CASRLQTGGGTEAFF
TRBV5-6	TRBJ2-7	CASSYGQGREQYF
TRBV5-1	TRBJ2-2	CASSLGTSGWELFF
TRBV5-1	TRBJ1-1	CASSWDRVNTEAFF
TRBV9	TRBJ1-6	CASSAQVNNSPLHF